A selection of T cell receptor beta chains follows, all from one sample in a study of T cells after yellow fever vaccination. TCRdb re-called the 5' RACE reads through MiXCR, storing one row per CDR3 protein. The sample includes under 400,000 distinct CDR3 sequences, approximately 10% of them seen just once. Specimen: PBMCs, collected on the day of the first yellow fever vaccination. Source of these receptors: a man aged 18 to 29 who received the YFV17D yellow fever vaccine. Both conserved end residues are trimmed from each CDR3. Size tells how often a clone was seen (once, few, many) or the class of an expanded clone, and some rows leave it out.

TRBJ2-2	few	TRBV5-1	ASRVENTGELF
TRBJ1-6	many	TRBV7-9	ASSFMGADNSPLH
TRBJ1-1	few	TRBV20-1	SATENTEAF
TRBJ2-2	many	TRBV5-5	ASSLVSSGELF
TRBJ2-3	few	TRBV6-1	ASSLTSGGAIGTDTQY
TRBJ2-3	many	TRBV29-1	SVDPRNSDVGADTQY
TRBJ2-3	many	TRBV18	ASSPGTGGDTQY
TRBJ1-1	few	TRBV6-6	AGRQDEGPEAF
TRBJ1-2	few	TRBV29-1	SVAGGYT
TRBJ2-1	.	TRBV3-1	ASCQEVWGGGGFGNEQF
TRBJ1-1	many	TRBV7-9	ASSQVFGGTTEAF
TRBJ1-5	.	TRBV12-3/TRBV12-4	ASSLRGGLEPQH
TRBJ2-2	.	TRBV7-6	ASSTTGLTNTGELF
TRBJ2-1	.	TRBV20-1	SAKKTGSSYNEQF
TRBJ2-5	.	TRBV7-9	ASSTGRGRRAQY
TRBJ2-7	few	TRBV30	AYAWTGSYEQY
TRBJ2-4	.	TRBV24-1	ATSDSRTGSHIQY
TRBJ2-1	few	TRBV4-1	ASSSLGGASNEQF
TRBJ2-1	.	TRBV6-2/TRBV6-3	ATRLAGAGYNEQF
TRBJ2-6	few	TRBV20-1	SATRGPGANVLT
TRBJ2-2	.	TRBV11-2	ASSLPGATGELF
TRBJ1-5	few	TRBV6-5	ASKRGGSNQPQH
TRBJ2-3	few	TRBV10-2	ASRDPRAGSTDTQY
TRBJ2-3	.	TRBV20-1	SARDPRGGDTQY
TRBJ1-6	few	TRBV6-5	ASSYDSFSPLH